This TCR beta chain was recovered during a study of cytomegalovirus exposure and HLA in healthy donors. The wider study: When 398 donors were genotyped, roughly 78% of them were found to fall in the Caucasian-associated ancestry cluster.

The primer mix had 60 Vbeta and 13 Jbeta primers. Profiling relied on immunoSEQ multiplex PCR, and the TCRdb table lists in-frame clones only, not all of them. The table lists approximately 160,000 clones, nearly 80% of them singletons. Donors likely had unrecorded immune exposures despite being nominally healthy when sampled. In this sample, this clone turned up once. The CDR3 has 17 amino acids. V trimming: 0 bases; J trimming: 0 bases; junction bases outside the gene matches: 2. Germline V CDR1 and CDR2: SGHRS, YFSETQ. The TCR originated in a male donor in good health and CMV-seronegative. The gene calls are TRBV5-1 and TRBJ2-1, with 11 nucleotides matching TRBD2. Input material: PBMCs. In DNA form, the CDR3 reads TGCGCCAGCAGCTTGGGACTAGCGGGGAGCTCCTACAATGAGCAGTTCTTC. It codes for CASSLGLAGSSYNEQFF.